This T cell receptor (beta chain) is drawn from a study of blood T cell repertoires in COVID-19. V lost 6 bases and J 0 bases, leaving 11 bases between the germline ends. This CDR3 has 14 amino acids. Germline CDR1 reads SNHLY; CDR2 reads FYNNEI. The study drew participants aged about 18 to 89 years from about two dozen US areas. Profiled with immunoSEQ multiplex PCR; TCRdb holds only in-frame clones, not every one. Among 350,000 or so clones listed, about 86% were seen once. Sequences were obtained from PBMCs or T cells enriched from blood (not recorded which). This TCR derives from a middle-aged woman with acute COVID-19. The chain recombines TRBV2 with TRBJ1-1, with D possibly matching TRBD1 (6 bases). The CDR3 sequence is CASSLDRLNTEAFF. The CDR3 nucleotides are TGTGCCAGCAGCTTGGACAGACTGAACACTGAAGCTTTCTTT.